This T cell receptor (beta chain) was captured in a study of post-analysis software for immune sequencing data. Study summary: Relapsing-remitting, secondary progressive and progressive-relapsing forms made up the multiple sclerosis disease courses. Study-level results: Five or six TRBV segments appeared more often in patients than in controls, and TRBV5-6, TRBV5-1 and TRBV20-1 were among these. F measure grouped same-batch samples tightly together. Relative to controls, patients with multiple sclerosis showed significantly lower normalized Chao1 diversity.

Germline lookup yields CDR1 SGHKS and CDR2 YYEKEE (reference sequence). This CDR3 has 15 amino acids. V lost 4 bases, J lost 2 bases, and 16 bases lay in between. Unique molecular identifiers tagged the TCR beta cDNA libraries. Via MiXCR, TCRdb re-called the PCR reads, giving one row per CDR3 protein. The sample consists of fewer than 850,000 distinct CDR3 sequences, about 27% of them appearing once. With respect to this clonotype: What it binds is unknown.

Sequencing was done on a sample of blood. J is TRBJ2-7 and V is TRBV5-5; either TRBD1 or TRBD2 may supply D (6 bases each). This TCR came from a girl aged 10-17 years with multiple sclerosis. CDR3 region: CASSPLWGATYEQYF. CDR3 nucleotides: TGTGCCAGCAGCCCGCTGTGGGGGGCAACCTACGAGCAGTACTTC.